This is a list of T cell receptor beta chains from one sample in a study of blood T cell repertoires in COVID-19. The protocol was immunoSEQ multiplex PCR, while the TCRdb copy is restricted to in-frame clones and leaves out a portion. The data contain around 69,000 clones, 84% of them singletons. The specimen was peripheral blood. The source is a man in his fifties with active COVID-19. Both conserved end residues are part of each CDR3. The D gene is left open where the match is weak. A row's size may be missing; if present it is once, few, many or a size class.

cdr3_aa cdr3_nt j_call clone_size v_call d_call
CASSSTIGRDTQYF TGCGCCAGCAGCAGCACTATAGGCAGAGATACGCAGTATTTT TRBJ2-3 . TRBV5-1 .
CASSQDLGDSGANVLTF TGTGCCAGCAGCCAAGATCTTGGAGACTCTGGGGCCAACGTCCTGACTTTC TRBJ2-6 . TRBV4-2 .
CASSLTGGNTEAFF TGCGCCAGCAGCCTGACAGGTGGGAACACTGAAGCTTTCTTT TRBJ1-1 . TRBV5-1 .
CASSFSGNTEAFF TGCGCCAGCAGCTTCTCAGGGAACACTGAAGCTTTCTTT TRBJ1-1 few TRBV5-1 .
CASSPPQGYQETQYF TGTGCCAGCTCACCTCCACAGGGGTACCAAGAGACCCAGTACTTC TRBJ2-5 . TRBV18 TRBD1
CASSVAGQGSNQPQHF TGTGCCAGCAGTGTTGCCGGGCAGGGGAGCAATCAGCCCCAGCATTTT TRBJ1-5 . TRBV2 .
CASRGHRTGELFF TGTGCCAGCAGGGGACATCGCACCGGGGAGCTGTTTTTT TRBJ2-2 . TRBV6-5 .
CASSQGHLNTEAFF TGTGCCAGCAGCCAAGGACACCTGAACACTGAAGCTTTCTTT TRBJ1-1 . TRBV3-1/TRBV3-2 .
CASTSTGGANGYTF TGTGCCAGCACCTCGACAGGGGGCGCAAATGGCTACACCTTC TRBJ1-2 . TRBV5-5 TRBD1
CASSGPSGPPDTQYF TGTGCCAGCAGCGGCCCTAGCGGGCCCCCAGATACGCAGTATTTT TRBJ2-3 few TRBV5-4 TRBD2
CASSPRVDTQYF TGTGCCAGCAGCCCCAGGGTAGATACGCAGTATTTT TRBJ2-3 . TRBV12-3/TRBV12-4 .
CASSYTGTGGPGELFF TGTGCCAGCAGTTACACCGGGACAGGGGGCCCCGGGGAGCTGTTTTTT TRBJ2-2 . TRBV9 TRBD1
CASSQLPSSGKYNEQFF TGTGCCAGCAGCCAACTACCTTCTAGCGGGAAATACAATGAGCAGTTCTTC TRBJ2-1 . TRBV3-1/TRBV3-2 TRBD2
CASSLNPGPGTGELFF TGCGCCAGCAGCTTGAATCCAGGGCCAGGGACCGGGGAGCTGTTTTTT TRBJ2-2 . TRBV5-1 .
CASSQRGLTGELFF TGTGCCAGCAGCCAGCGGGGGCTCACCGGGGAGCTGTTTTTT TRBJ2-2 . TRBV3-1/TRBV3-2 .
CASSLRLAGQETQYF TGTGCCAGCAGCTTACGGCTAGCGGGCCAAGAGACCCAGTACTTC TRBJ2-5 once TRBV13 TRBD2
CSVVEGSGNQPQHF TGCAGCGTTGTGGAAGGGAGTGGCAATCAGCCCCAGCATTTT TRBJ1-5 few TRBV29-1 .
CASSNYREANTEAFF TGTGCCAGCAGTAATTACAGGGAAGCCAACACTGAAGCTTTCTTT TRBJ1-1 . TRBV27 .
CASSYSEQREKLFF TGTGCCAGCAGTTACTCGGAACAGCGGGAAAAACTGTTTTTT TRBJ1-4 . TRBV6-5 .
CATSAGTGGDNQPQHF TGTGCCACCAGTGCTGGGACAGGGGGCGATAACCAGCCCCAGCATTTT TRBJ1-5 few TRBV24-1 TRBD1
CASLGSANEQFF TGTGCCAGCCTCGGTTCCGCAAATGAGCAGTTCTTC TRBJ2-1 few TRBV12-3/TRBV12-4 .
CASSLRVGDNEQFF TGCGCCAGCAGCCTCAGGGTAGGGGACAATGAGCAGTTCTTC TRBJ2-1 . TRBV5-1 .
CASSRVDGTPNTEAFF TGTGCCAGTAGTAGGGTTGACGGGACACCGAACACTGAAGCTTTCTTT TRBJ1-1 few TRBV19 .
CASSYLGTGDETQYF TGTGCCAGCAGTTACCTCGGGACAGGGGACGAGACCCAGTACTTC TRBJ2-5 . TRBV6-5 TRBD1
CASSESGGANTEAFF TGCGCCAGCAGTGAGTCCGGGGGAGCCAACACTGAAGCTTTCTTT TRBJ1-1 few TRBV10-1 .
CAWSIGQRGTEAFF TGTGCCTGGAGTATCGGTCAACGGGGCACTGAAGCTTTCTTT TRBJ1-1 once TRBV30 .
CASSSVAGVAYEQYF TGTGCCAGCAGCTCTGTAGCGGGGGTTGCCTACGAGCAGTACTTC TRBJ2-7 . TRBV14 TRBD2
CAGQNTGELFF TGTGCCGGGCAAAACACCGGGGAGCTGTTTTTT TRBJ2-2 . TRBV2 .
CASSLDLGSDIQYF TGTGCCAGCAGTTTGGATCTCGGGTCGGACATTCAGTACTTC TRBJ2-4 . TRBV6-2/TRBV6-3 .
CASSGTWTSGDEQYF TGTGCCAGCAGCGGAACCTGGACTAGCGGGGACGAGCAGTACTTC TRBJ2-7 . TRBV9 TRBD2
CASSQDWRDSQETQYF TGTGCCAGCAGCCAAGATTGGAGGGACTCGCAAGAGACCCAGTACTTC TRBJ2-5 . TRBV3-1/TRBV3-2 .
CASSQGGGAETQYF TGTGCCAGCAGCCAAGGGGGCGGGGCAGAGACCCAGTACTTC TRBJ2-5 . TRBV4-2 .
CASSLEGVSNQPQHF TGTGCCAGCAGCTTGGAGGGAGTCAGCAATCAGCCCCAGCATTTT TRBJ1-5 . TRBV7-2 .
CAISVGTGYYTF TGTGCCATCAGTGTGGGGACAGGGTATTACACCTTC TRBJ1-2 . TRBV10-3 TRBD1